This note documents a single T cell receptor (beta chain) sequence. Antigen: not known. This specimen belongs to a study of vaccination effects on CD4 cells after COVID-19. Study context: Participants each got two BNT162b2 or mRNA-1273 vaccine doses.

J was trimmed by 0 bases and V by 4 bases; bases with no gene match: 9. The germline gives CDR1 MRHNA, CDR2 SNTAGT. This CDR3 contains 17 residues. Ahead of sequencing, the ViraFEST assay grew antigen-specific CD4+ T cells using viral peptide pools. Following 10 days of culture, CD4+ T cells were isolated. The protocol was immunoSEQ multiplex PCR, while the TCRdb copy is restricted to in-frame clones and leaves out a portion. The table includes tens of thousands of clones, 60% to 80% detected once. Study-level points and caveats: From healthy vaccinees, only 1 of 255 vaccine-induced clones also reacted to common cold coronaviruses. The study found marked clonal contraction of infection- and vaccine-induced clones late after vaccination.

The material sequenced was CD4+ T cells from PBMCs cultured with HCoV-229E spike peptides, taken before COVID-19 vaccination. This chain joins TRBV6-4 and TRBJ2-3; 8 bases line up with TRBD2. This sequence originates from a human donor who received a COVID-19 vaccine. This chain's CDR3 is CASSAAGASSSTDTQYF. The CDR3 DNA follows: TGTGCCAGCAGTGCAGCGGGGGCTAGCAGCAGCACAGATACGCAGTATTTT.